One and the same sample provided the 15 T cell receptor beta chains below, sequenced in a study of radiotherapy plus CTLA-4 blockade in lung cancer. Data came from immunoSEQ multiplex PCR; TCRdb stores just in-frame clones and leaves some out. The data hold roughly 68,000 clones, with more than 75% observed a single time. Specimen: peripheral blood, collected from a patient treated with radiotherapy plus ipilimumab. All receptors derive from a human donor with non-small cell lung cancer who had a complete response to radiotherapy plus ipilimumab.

In DNA, the CDR3 is TGTGCCAGCAGTTTATTAAGTAATTCAGGGTCTCACTATGGCTACACCTTC. It specifies CASSLLSNSGSHYGYTF. The chain couples TRBV28 to TRBJ1-2, with a weak D call TRBD1 (5 bases). The V and J ends lost 1 base and 3 bases respectively, with 18 bases between them. This CDR3 comprises 17 residues. Germline V gives CDR1 MDHEN, CDR2 SYDVKM.

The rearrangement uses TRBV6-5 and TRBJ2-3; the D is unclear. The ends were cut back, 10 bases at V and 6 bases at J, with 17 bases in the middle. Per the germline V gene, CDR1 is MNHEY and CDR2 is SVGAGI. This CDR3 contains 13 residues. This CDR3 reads CATTWAALDTQYF. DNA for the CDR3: TGTGCCACTACGTGGGCAGCTTTGGATACGCAGTATTTT.

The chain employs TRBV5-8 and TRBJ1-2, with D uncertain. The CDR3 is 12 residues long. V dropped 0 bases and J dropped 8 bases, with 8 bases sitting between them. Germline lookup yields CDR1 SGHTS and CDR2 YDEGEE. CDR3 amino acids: CASSLDGRGYTF. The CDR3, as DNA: TGTGCCAGCAGCTTGGACGGGCGCGGCTACACCTTC.

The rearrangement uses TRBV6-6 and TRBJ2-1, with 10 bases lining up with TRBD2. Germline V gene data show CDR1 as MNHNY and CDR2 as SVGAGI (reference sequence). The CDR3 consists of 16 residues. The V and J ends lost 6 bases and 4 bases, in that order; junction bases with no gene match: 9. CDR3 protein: CASREPGLAFYNEQFF. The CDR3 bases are TGTGCCAGCAGGGAGCCGGGACTAGCGTTTTACAATGAGCAGTTCTTC.

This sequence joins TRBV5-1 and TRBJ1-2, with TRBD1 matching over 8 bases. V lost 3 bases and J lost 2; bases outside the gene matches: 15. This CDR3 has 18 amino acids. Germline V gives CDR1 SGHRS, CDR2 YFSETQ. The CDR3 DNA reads TGCGCCAGCAGCTATTGGCGGGTTTCAGGGGGCCACAACTATGGCTACACCTTC. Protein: CASSYWRVSGGHNYGYTF.

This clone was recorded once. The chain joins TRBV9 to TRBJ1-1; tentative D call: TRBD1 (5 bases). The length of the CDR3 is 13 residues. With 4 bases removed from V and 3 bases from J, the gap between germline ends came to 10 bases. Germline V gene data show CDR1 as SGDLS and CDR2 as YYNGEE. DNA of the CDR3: TGTGCCAGCAGCTCCGACAGTTACACTGAAGCTTTCTTT. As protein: CASSSDSYTEAFF. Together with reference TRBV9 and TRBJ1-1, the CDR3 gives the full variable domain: DSGVTQTPKHLITATGQRVTLRCSPRSGDLSVYWYQQSLDQGLQFLIQYYNGEERAKGNILERFSAQQFPDLHSELNLSSLELGDSALYFCASSSDSYTEAFFGQGTRLTVV.

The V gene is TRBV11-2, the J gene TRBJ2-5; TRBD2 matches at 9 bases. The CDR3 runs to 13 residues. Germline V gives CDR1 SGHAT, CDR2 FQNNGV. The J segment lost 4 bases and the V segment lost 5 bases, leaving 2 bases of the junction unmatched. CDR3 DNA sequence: TGTGCCAGCAGCCAGCGGGGGGTAGAGACCCAGTACTTC. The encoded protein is CASSQRGVETQYF.

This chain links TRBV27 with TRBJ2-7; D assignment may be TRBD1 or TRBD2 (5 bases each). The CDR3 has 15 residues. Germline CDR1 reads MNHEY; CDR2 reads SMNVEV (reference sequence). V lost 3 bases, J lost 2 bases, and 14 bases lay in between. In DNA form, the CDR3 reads TGTGCCAGCAGTTTGGCCGGGACCGCAGCCTACGAGCAGTACTTC. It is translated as CASSLAGTAAYEQYF.

The CDR3 DNA is TGTGCCAGCAGCCTAGGACAGGGGAACGGTGAAAAACTGTTTTTT. Encoded protein: CASSLGQGNGEKLFF. The V and J genes are TRBV9 and TRBJ1-4; 9 bases map to TRBD1. The CDR3 is 15 residues long. Germline V gene sequence: CDR1 SGDLS, CDR2 YYNGEE. V gave up 4 bases and J gave up 7 bases; unmatched junction bases: 8.

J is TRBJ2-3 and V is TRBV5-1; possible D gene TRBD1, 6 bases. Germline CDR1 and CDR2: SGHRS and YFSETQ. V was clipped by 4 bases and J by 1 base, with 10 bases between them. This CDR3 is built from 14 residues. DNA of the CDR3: TGCGCCAGCAGCCCCCGACAGGGCACAGATACGCAGTATTTT. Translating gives CASSPRQGTDTQYF.

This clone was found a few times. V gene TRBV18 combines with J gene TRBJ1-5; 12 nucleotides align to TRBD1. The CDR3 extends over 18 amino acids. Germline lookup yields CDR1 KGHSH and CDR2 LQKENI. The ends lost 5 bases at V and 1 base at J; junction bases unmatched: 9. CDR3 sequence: CASSAGTGGVGSNQPQHF. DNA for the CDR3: TGTGCCAGCTCAGCCGGGACAGGGGGCGTTGGAAGCAATCAGCCCCAGCATTTT.

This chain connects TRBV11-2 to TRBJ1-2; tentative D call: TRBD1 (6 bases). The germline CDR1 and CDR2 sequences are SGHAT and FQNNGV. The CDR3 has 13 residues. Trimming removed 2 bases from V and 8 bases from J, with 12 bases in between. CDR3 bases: TGTGCCAGCAGCTTAACAGGGTGGAGGGGCTACACCTTC. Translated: CASSLTGWRGYTF. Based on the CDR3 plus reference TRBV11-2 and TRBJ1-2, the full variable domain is EAGVAQSPRYKIIEKRQSVAFWCNPISGHATLYWYQQILGQGPKLLIQFQNNGVVDDSQLPKDRFSAERLKGVDSTLKIQPAKLEDSAVYLCASSLTGWRGYTFGSGTRLTVV.

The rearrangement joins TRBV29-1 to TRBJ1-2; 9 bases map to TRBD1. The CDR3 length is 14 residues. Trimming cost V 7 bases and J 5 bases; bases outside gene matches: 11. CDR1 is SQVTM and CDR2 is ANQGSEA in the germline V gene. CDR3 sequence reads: CSAPGQGEGYGYTF. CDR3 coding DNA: TGCAGCGCCCCGGGACAGGGCGAAGGGTATGGCTACACCTTC.

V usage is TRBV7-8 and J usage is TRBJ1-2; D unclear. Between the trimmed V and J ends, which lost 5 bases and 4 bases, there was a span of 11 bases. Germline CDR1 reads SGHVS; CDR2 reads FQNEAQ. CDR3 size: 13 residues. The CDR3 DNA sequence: TGTGCCAGCAGCCCCCGACAAGGCTATGGCTACACCTTC. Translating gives CASSPRQGYGYTF. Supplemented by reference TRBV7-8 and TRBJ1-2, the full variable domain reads GAGVSQSPRYKVAKRGQDVALRCDPISGHVSLFWYQQALGQGPEFLTYFQNEAQLDKSGLPSDRFFAERPEGSVSTLKIQRTQQEDSAVYLCASSPRQGYGYTFGSGTRLTVV.

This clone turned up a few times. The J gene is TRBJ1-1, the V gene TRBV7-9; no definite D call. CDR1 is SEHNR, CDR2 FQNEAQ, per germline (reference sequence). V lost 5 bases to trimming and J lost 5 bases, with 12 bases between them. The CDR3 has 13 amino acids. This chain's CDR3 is CASSVGGGTEAFF. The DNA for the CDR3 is TGTGCCAGCAGCGTCGGAGGTGGGACTGAAGCTTTCTTT.